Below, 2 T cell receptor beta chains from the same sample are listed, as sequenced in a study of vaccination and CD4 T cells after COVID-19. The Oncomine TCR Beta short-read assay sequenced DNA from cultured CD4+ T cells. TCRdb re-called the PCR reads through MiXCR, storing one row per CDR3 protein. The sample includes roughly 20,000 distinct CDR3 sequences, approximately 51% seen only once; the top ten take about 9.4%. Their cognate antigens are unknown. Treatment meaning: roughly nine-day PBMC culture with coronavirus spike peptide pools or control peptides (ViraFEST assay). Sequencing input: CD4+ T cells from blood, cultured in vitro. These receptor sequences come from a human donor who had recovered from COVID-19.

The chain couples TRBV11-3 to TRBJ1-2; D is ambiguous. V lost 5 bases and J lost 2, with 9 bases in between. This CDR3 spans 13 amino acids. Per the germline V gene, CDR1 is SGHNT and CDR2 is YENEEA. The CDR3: CASSLTENYGYTF. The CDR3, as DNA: TGTGCCAGCAGCCTTACTGAGAACTATGGCTACACCTTC. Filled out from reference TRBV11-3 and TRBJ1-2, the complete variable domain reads EAGVVQSPRYKIIEKKQPVAFWCNPISGHNTLYWYLQNLGQGPELLIRYENEEAVDDSQLPKDRFSAERLKGVDSTLKIQPAELGDSAVYLCASSLTENYGYTFGSGTRLTVV.

The CDR3 DNA follows: TGTGCCAGCACTTCTTCCATGAGTGGAACTGAAGCTTTCTTT. Amino acids: CASTSSMSGTEAFF. This rearrangement joins TRBV12-3 or TRBV12-4 to TRBJ1-1; D uncertain. This CDR3 spans 14 amino acids. Trimming cost V 7 bases and J 5 bases, with 17 bases left between them.